These T cell receptor beta chains were read from a single sample in a study of blood T cell repertoires in COVID-19. TCRdb's table, derived via immunoSEQ multiplex PCR, lists solely in-frame clones and lacks some. The sample lists hundreds of thousands of clones; about 90% were seen once. Sequenced input: peripheral blood. These receptors originate from a woman aged 18-29 years who had recovered from COVID-19. Both conserved end residues are part of each CDR3. A D gene is named only where the DNA matches it firmly. Clone size appears in some rows only: once, few, many, or a class for an expanded clone.

v_gene	j_gene	d_gene	abundance	CDR3aa	CDR3nt
TRBV20-1	TRBJ1-1	TRBD1	.	CSASVLGQGNTEAFF	TGCAGTGCTAGTGTACTTGGACAGGGGAACACTGAAGCTTTCTTT
TRBV5-1	TRBJ2-1	TRBD2	once	CASRRGTSGSSEQFF	TGCGCCAGCAGACGGGGGACTAGCGGGAGTAGCGAGCAGTTCTTC
TRBV19	TRBJ1-3	.	.	CASMAGLSGNTIYF	TGTGCCAGTATGGCTGGCCTCTCTGGAAACACCATATATTTT
TRBV5-8	TRBJ1-5	.	.	CASNQLYQPQHF	TGTGCCAGCAACCAACTTTATCAGCCCCAGCATTTT
TRBV5-1	TRBJ2-1	.	.	CASSLASREGNEQFF	TGCGCCAGCAGCTTGGCCAGCAGGGAAGGCAATGAGCAGTTCTTC
TRBV5-1	TRBJ1-3	.	once	CASSDRTKPGNTIYF	TGCGCCAGCAGTGACCGGACTAAACCAGGAAACACCATATATTTT
TRBV4-1	TRBJ2-3	.	.	CASSPGSGTDDTDTQYF	TGCGCCAGCAGTCCAGGGTCCGGGACTGATGACACAGATACGCAGTATTTT
TRBV6-2/TRBV6-3	TRBJ1-3	.	.	CASSYLGNTIYF	TGTGCCAGCAGTTACCTTGGAAACACCATATATTTT
TRBV10-2	TRBJ1-2	.	.	CASTLRGGAKANYGYTF	TGCGCCAGCACCCTCCGGGGAGGGGCGAAAGCTAACTATGGCTACACCTTC
TRBV10-3	TRBJ2-1	.	.	CAIAAGSYNEQFF	TGTGCCATCGCGGCGGGGTCCTACAATGAGCAGTTCTTC
TRBV11-2	TRBJ2-2	.	.	CASSLFRELFF	TGTGCCAGCAGCTTATTTAGGGAGCTGTTTTTT
TRBV5-8	TRBJ2-4	.	.	CASSLWLAKNIQYF	TGTGCCAGCAGCTTGTGGCTAGCCAAAAACATTCAGTACTTC
TRBV14	TRBJ2-3	TRBD2	.	CASSQDPLAGTGDTQYF	TGTGCCAGCAGCCAAGACCCCCTAGCGGGAACTGGAGATACGCAGTATTTT
TRBV5-1	TRBJ1-2	TRBD1	.	CASSGRGSDYGYTF	TGCGCCAGCAGCGGCAGGGGGTCGGACTATGGCTACACCTTC
TRBV6-2/TRBV6-3	TRBJ1-1	.	.	CASSRQNTEAFF	TGTGCCAGCAGTCGACAGAACACTGAAGCTTTCTTT
TRBV28	TRBJ1-4	.	.	CASSSGGGFGTNEKLFF	TGTGCCAGCAGTTCCGGGGGGGGATTTGGGACTAATGAAAAACTGTTTTTT
TRBV7-2	TRBJ2-1	.	.	CASSLNAGGYNEQFF	TGTGCCAGCAGCTTAAATGCCGGGGGCTACAATGAGCAGTTCTTC
TRBV20-1	TRBJ1-1	.	.	CSASPDWTEAFF	TGCAGTGCTAGTCCCGACTGGACTGAAGCTTTCTTT
TRBV4-3	TRBJ2-1	.	once	CASSQLSGNNEQFF	TGCGCCAGCAGCCAACTCTCGGGGAACAATGAGCAGTTCTTC
TRBV6-5	TRBJ1-1	.	.	CASSYSIHSEAFF	TGTGCCAGCAGTTACAGCATTCATTCTGAAGCTTTCTTT
TRBV10-3	TRBJ1-2	TRBD1	.	CAATPGQEHGYTF	TGTGCCGCAACCCCGGGACAGGAGCATGGCTACACCTTC
TRBV5-6	TRBJ2-3	TRBD1	.	CASSFATGAVDTQYF	TGTGCCAGCAGCTTCGCGACAGGGGCCGTGGATACGCAGTATTTT
TRBV10-2	TRBJ2-1	TRBD2	.	CASSRLAGANSYNEQFF	TGCGCCAGCTCCCGGCTAGCGGGGGCAAACTCCTACAATGAGCAGTTCTTC
TRBV30	TRBJ1-5	.	.	CAWSVRIDQPQHF	TGTGCCTGGAGTGTTAGAATTGATCAGCCCCAGCATTTT
TRBV6-4	TRBJ1-2	TRBD1	.	CASSDSTGKYYGYTF	TGTGCCAGCAGTGATTCGACAGGGAAGTACTATGGCTACACCTTC
TRBV6-5	TRBJ1-2	TRBD1	.	CASSYSGTGLDYGYTF	TGTGCCAGCAGTTACTCCGGGACAGGGTTGGACTATGGCTACACCTTC
TRBV27	TRBJ2-1	.	.	CASSFNYNEQFF	TGTGCCAGCAGTTTCAATTACAATGAGCAGTTCTTC
TRBV30	TRBJ2-1	.	.	CAWSVNGANEQFF	TGTGCCTGGAGTGTAAATGGGGCTAATGAGCAGTTCTTC
TRBV19	TRBJ1-5	TRBD1	.	CASSNSGTGIFGNQPQHF	TGTGCCAGTAGCAACTCCGGGACAGGCATATTCGGCAATCAGCCCCAGCATTTT
TRBV28	TRBJ1-2	TRBD1	.	CASVTGAAPYYGYTF	TGTGCCAGCGTTACAGGGGCAGCTCCTTACTATGGCTACACCTTC
TRBV19	TRBJ1-2	.	.	CASSGGINYGYTF	TGTGCCAGTAGTGGGGGGATAAACTATGGCTACACCTTC
TRBV7-9	TRBJ2-1	TRBD2	.	CASSSEGGFTYNEQFF	TGTGCCAGCAGCTCTGAGGGAGGGTTTACCTACAATGAGCAGTTCTTC
TRBV7-2	TRBJ2-5	TRBD2	once	CASSLSPSGRETQYF	TGTGCCAGCAGCTTATCTCCTAGCGGGAGAGAGACCCAGTACTTC
TRBV4-3	TRBJ2-2	TRBD2	.	CASSQTSGRLLTSGELFF	TGCGCCAGCAGCCAGACTAGCGGGAGATTATTAACATCCGGGGAGCTGTTTTTT
TRBV6-2/TRBV6-3	TRBJ2-2	.	.	CASSYPGSNTGELFF	TGTGCCAGCAGTTACCCAGGGTCGAACACCGGGGAGCTGTTTTTT
TRBV24-1	TRBJ2-3	TRBD1	.	CATSWTGGTDTQYF	TGTGCCACCAGCTGGACAGGGGGCACAGATACGCAGTATTTT
TRBV19	TRBJ2-5	TRBD2	few	CASSPLHGTSGTRKETQYF	TGTGCCAGTAGTCCCCTCCACGGGACTAGCGGTACTAGGAAAGAGACCCAGTACTTC
TRBV24-1	TRBJ2-3	TRBD2	.	CATSRRGGTDTQYF	TGTGCCACCAGCCGGCGGGGGGGCACAGATACGCAGTATTTT
TRBV19	TRBJ1-6	TRBD1	once	CASSSGQGASPLHF	TGTGCCAGTAGCTCGGGACAGGGGGCCTCACCCCTCCACTTT
TRBV7-9	TRBJ1-4	.	.	CASSLGRGALEKLFF	TGTGCCAGCAGCTTAGGTCGGGGGGCTCTTGAAAAACTGTTTTTT